Below are 10 T cell receptor beta chains sequenced from a single sample in a study of cytomegalovirus exposure and HLA in healthy donors. Vbeta (60) and Jbeta (13) primers were used in the PCR. Method: immunoSEQ multiplex PCR; TCRdb's copy keeps in-frame clones and lacks some. The table shows some 120,000 clones, with approximately 17% occurring only once. Sample: PBMCs. The receptor source for this set is a female donor in good health and CMV-seropositive.

This clone was picked up a small number of times. The chain links TRBV28 to TRBJ2-7; TRBD1 agrees at 8 bases. The CDR3 has 14 amino acids. Germline CDR1 MDHEN, CDR2 SYDVKM. V shed 5 bases, J shed 4 bases, and the junction held 7 bases outside the gene matches. CDR3 amino acids: CASSTRQGRYEQYF. The CDR3 DNA follows: TGTGCCAGCAGTACACGACAGGGGAGATACGAGCAGTACTTC.

J is TRBJ1-2 and V is TRBV19; D is perhaps TRBD1 (5 bases). CDR1 is LNHDA, CDR2 SQIVND, per germline (reference sequence). The CDR3 runs to 13 residues. Trimming removed 2 bases from V and 2 bases from J, with 6 bases in between. The CDR3 DNA reads TGTGCCAGTAGTATACCAGGGAACTATGGCTACACCTTC. This encodes CASSIPGNYGYTF.

This clone has just a few counts. The J gene is TRBJ2-7, the V gene TRBV27; 8 bases match TRBD2. V gave up 5 bases and J gave up 5 bases; unmatched junction bases: 14. The CDR3 contains 16 residues. CDR1 MNHEY and CDR2 SMNVEV come from the germline V gene (reference sequence). The CDR3 sequence: CASSTPPGLALNEQYF. The CDR3 DNA sequence: TGTGCCAGCAGTACCCCCCCTGGACTAGCACTCAACGAGCAGTACTTC.

The J gene is TRBJ1-1, the V gene TRBV28; possibly TRBD1 for D (6 bases). The CDR3 has 16 residues. Trimming took 1 base from V and 5 from J, leaving 17 bases between them. Germline CDR1 MDHEN, CDR2 SYDVKM. The DNA for the CDR3 is TGTGCCAGCAGTTTATCCCTTAAGGGGGAGGGGACTGAAGCTTTCTTT. Its protein product is CASSLSLKGEGTEAFF.

The rearrangement uses TRBV7-3 and TRBJ2-1; D is unclear. The germline gives CDR1 SGHTA, CDR2 FQGTGA. This CDR3 comprises 15 residues. The germline V and J ends were trimmed by 4 bases and 0 bases, with 10 bases remaining between them. DNA of the CDR3: TGTGCCAGCAGCTCCACTTACGACTCCTACAATGAGCAGTTCTTC. Encoded protein: CASSSTYDSYNEQFF.

A few counts support this clone. The chain has TRBV30 and TRBJ1-2, with 7 nucleotides matching TRBD1. CDR3 length: 14 amino acids. Germline values: CDR1 GTSNPN, CDR2 SVGIG (reference sequence). V was pared by 5 bases and J by 3 bases, with 9 bases of the junction left unmatched. The CDR3 DNA reads as TGTGCCTGGTCACTCGGACAGGATTACTATGGCTACACCTTC. Its protein product is CAWSLGQDYYGYTF.

The J gene is TRBJ2-7, the V gene TRBV6-5; TRBD1 matches 7 bases. The germline V gene encodes CDR1 MNHEY and CDR2 SVGAGI. Germline trimming cut 1 base from V and 2 bases from J; bases unmatched to any gene: 2. CDR3 length: 14 residues. In DNA form, the CDR3 reads TGTGCCAGCAGTTACTTACAGGGGACCTACGAGCAGTACTTC. Residues: CASSYLQGTYEQYF.

This clone has a handful of counts. The rearrangement uses TRBV9 and TRBJ2-2; 7 bases line up with TRBD2. The CDR3 has 16 amino acids. Germline V CDR1 and CDR2: SGDLS, YYNGEE. V shed 1 base, J shed 3 bases, and the junction held 6 bases outside the gene matches. DNA for the CDR3: TGTGCCAGCAGCGTATTTCCGGGACTACACACCGGGGAGCTGTTTTTT. Translation gives CASSVFPGLHTGELFF.

This chain uses TRBV4-1 with TRBJ2-7, with 7 positions matching TRBD2. From germline, CDR1 is MGHRA and CDR2 YSYEKL. The junction had 20 bases not matched to a gene; V was cut back by 5 bases and J by 4 bases. CDR3 size: 18 residues. The CDR3 DNA sequence: TGCGCCAGCAGCGCAAGAACGTATTCGAGCCGGGAGGTGTACGAGCAGTACTTC. Protein: CASSARTYSSREVYEQYF.

The CDR3 DNA is TGTGCCAGCAGCTTAGCAGACAGGGTATATGGCTACACCTTC. As protein: CASSLADRVYGYTF. The rearrangement uses TRBV7-9 and TRBJ1-2; the match to TRBD1 covers 7 bases. There are 14 residues in the CDR3. From germline, CDR1 is SEHNR and CDR2 FQNEAQ (reference sequence). V lost 0 bases to trimming and J lost 5 bases; unmatched junction nucleotides: 3.